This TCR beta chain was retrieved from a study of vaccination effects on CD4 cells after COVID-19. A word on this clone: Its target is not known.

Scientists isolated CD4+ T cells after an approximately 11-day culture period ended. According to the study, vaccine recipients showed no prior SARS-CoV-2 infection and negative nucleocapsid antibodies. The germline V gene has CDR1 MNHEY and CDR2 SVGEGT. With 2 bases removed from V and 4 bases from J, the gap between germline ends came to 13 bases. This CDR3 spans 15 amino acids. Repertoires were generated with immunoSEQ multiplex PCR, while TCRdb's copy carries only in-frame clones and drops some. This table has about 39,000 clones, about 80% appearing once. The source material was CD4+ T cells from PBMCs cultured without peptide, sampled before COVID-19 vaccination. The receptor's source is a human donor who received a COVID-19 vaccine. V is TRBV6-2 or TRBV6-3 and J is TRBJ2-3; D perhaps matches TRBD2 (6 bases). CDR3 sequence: CASSYGGAGADTQYF. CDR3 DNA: TGTGCCAGCAGTTACGGCGGGGCCGGGGCAGATACGCAGTATTTT.